The rows below give T cell receptor beta chains drawn from one sample of a study of blood T cell repertoires in COVID-19. The repertoire was sequenced with immunoSEQ multiplex PCR; TCRdb's copy has only in-frame clones and lacks some. The data contain 150,000 to 200,000 clones, 80% to 90% of them singletons. Sequences were obtained from peripheral blood. The receptors were sampled from a woman aged 55-69 years with COVID-19, enrolled during active disease. The CDR3 runs from the conserved cysteine through the conserved F or W. D genes are given only for firm matches. For some rows the clone size is stated as once, few or many, or as a class when expanded; others skip it.

cdr3_length,v_call,d_call,clone_size,j_call,cdr3_aa,cdr3_nt
14,TRBV7-2,TRBD1,.,TRBJ1-2,CASSLQGAEYGYTF,TGTGCCAGCAGCCTACAGGGGGCAGAATATGGCTACACCTTC
13,TRBV6-5,TRBD1,.,TRBJ1-1,CASSRTGDTEAFF,TGTGCCAGCAGCCGGACAGGGGACACTGAAGCTTTCTTT
15,TRBV3-1/TRBV3-2,.,few,TRBJ2-7,CASSLRQGRGYEQYF,TGTGCCAGCAGCCTGCGACAGGGTCGGGGGTACGAGCAGTACTTC
11,TRBV20-1,.,.,TRBJ1-1,CSANEFNEAFF,TGCAGTGCCAATGAGTTTAATGAAGCTTTCTTT
14,TRBV29-1,.,.,TRBJ1-2,CSISWMGGLRGYTF,TGCAGCATATCTTGGATGGGGGGTTTGCGTGGCTACACCTTC
15,TRBV9,TRBD1,.,TRBJ2-7,CASSFTDRYSYEQYF,TGTGCCAGCAGCTTCACGGACAGGTACTCCTACGAGCAGTACTTC
12,TRBV12-3/TRBV12-4,TRBD2,.,TRBJ2-7,CAIGLAGGEQYF,TGTGCCATCGGACTAGCGGGAGGGGAGCAGTACTTC
15,TRBV6-2/TRBV6-3,.,.,TRBJ1-5,CASSYQANDNQPQHF,TGTGCCAGCAGTTATCAGGCGAACGACAATCAGCCCCAGCATTTT
13,TRBV7-8,.,.,TRBJ2-2,CASSSLMPGELFF,TGTGCCAGCAGCTCACTTATGCCCGGGGAGCTGTTTTTT
14,TRBV11-2,.,once,TRBJ2-4,CASSFTGAKNIQYF,TGTGCCAGCAGCTTCACCGGAGCCAAAAACATTCAGTACTTC
14,TRBV24-1,TRBD1,.,TRBJ2-3,CATSEGGQGGTQYF,TGTGCCACCAGTGAGGGGGGACAGGGCGGTACGCAGTATTTT
15,TRBV24-1,TRBD1,.,TRBJ1-1,CATSDQTGGDTEAFF,TGTGCCACCAGTGATCAGACAGGGGGAGACACTGAAGCTTTCTTT
18,TRBV23-1,TRBD1,.,TRBJ2-4,CASSQGQGHIGAKNIQYF,TGCGCCAGCAGTCAAGGACAGGGACACATTGGAGCCAAAAACATTCAGTACTTC
14,TRBV4-1,TRBD2,.,TRBJ2-7,CASGRRGAEYEQYF,TGCGCCAGCGGCCGGCGGGGGGCTGAATACGAGCAGTACTTC
15,TRBV4-3,.,.,TRBJ2-7,CASSQGADSSYEQYF,TGCGCCAGCAGCCAAGGAGCGGATAGCTCCTACGAGCAGTACTTC
14,TRBV5-1,.,.,TRBJ1-6,CASSLNGFDSPLHF,TGCGCCAGCAGCTTAAACGGTTTTGATTCACCCCTCCACTTT
17,TRBV4-2,TRBD2,.,TRBJ2-7,CASSQLIAGEVGYEQYF,TGTGCCAGCAGCCAACTGATAGCGGGAGAGGTGGGCTACGAGCAGTACTTC